Listed below are T cell receptor beta chains from one sample, sequenced in a study of OX40 agonist ivuxolimab in advanced cancers. Using immunoSEQ multiplex PCR, the repertoire was profiled, and TCRdb retains in-frame clones only, with some absent. The data hold roughly 56,000 clones, with 86% observed a single time. Source: CD4+ or CD8+ T cells sorted from blood, taken in a trial of the OX40 agonist ivuxolimab. The receptor source for this set is an adult with an advanced solid tumor such as melanoma, head and neck, liver or kidney cancer. The conserved cysteine and the conserved F or W are not part of the CDR3 here. The D gene is left open where the match is weak.

D,V,J,length,CDR3
TRBD1,TRBV27,TRBJ1-2,12,ASSLSRTGNGYT
TRBD1,TRBV5-1,TRBJ2-7,12,ASTPRTGSWEQY
NA,TRBV23-1,TRBJ2-6,15,ASSHLRLISGANVLT
NA,TRBV11-2,TRBJ2-2,12,ASSFGQNTGELF
NA,TRBV2,TRBJ1-1,15,ASSEEPLRSMNTEAF
NA,TRBV6-1,TRBJ1-4,12,ASSEGATNEKLF
NA,TRBV6-5,TRBJ1-6,10,ASTTVNSPLH
TRBD2,TRBV27,TRBJ2-1,14,ASSLMPSGGADEQF
NA,TRBV5-4,TRBJ2-2,13,ASSSPIANTGELF
TRBD1,TRBV27,TRBJ1-1,12,ASSWDRRNTEAF
TRBD2,TRBV29-1,TRBJ2-1,14,SVEELSSGTYNEQF
TRBD2,TRBV29-1,TRBJ2-7,11,SVEGGRDYEQY
TRBD1,TRBV19,TRBJ1-1,14,ASRPRDRGRNTEAF
TRBD2,TRBV5-4,TRBJ2-7,12,ASSPSGGSYEQY
NA,TRBV4-1,TRBJ1-2,11,ASSQGANYGYT
TRBD1,TRBV5-1,TRBJ2-1,13,ASSLSTGGYNEQF
TRBD1,TRBV11-2,TRBJ2-1,11,ASSSDRGNEQF
NA,TRBV6-4,TRBJ1-5,13,ASSDSGSRNQPQH
NA,TRBV4-2,TRBJ2-3,12,ASRFSLSTDTQY
NA,TRBV14,TRBJ2-3,14,ASSRTTLSGTDTQY
TRBD2,TRBV19,TRBJ2-1,15,ASSPTGGGVRINEQF
TRBD2,TRBV5-4,TRBJ2-3,16,ASSSLGLAGGSTDTQY
NA,TRBV6-5,TRBJ2-2,13,ASKKRQENTGELF
TRBD2,TRBV9,TRBJ2-1,13,ASSAGLAGYNEQF